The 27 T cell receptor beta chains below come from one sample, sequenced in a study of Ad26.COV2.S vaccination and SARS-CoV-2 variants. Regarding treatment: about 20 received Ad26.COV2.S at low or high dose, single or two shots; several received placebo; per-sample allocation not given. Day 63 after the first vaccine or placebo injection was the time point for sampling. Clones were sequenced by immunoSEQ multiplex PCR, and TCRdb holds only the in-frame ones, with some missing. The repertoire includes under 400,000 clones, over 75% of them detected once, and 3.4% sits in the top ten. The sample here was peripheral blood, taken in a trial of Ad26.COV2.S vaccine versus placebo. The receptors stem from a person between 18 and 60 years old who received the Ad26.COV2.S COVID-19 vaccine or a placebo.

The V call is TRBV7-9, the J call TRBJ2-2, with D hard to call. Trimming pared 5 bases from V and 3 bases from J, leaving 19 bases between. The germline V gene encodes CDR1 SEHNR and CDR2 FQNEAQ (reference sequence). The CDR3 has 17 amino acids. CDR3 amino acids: CASSPPVGKRDTGELFF. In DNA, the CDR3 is TGTGCCAGCAGCCCACCGGTGGGCAAAAGGGACACCGGGGAGCTGTTTTTT.

CDR3 sequence: CASSQDLSYEQYF. In DNA, the CDR3 is TGTGCCAGCAGCCAAGATCTCAGCTACGAGCAGTACTTC. J is TRBJ2-7 and V is TRBV4-2; D is unclear. Germline V gene data show CDR1 as LGHNA and CDR2 as YNFKEQ. V lost 0 bases and J 3 bases, leaving 6 bases between the germline ends. There are 13 residues in the CDR3.

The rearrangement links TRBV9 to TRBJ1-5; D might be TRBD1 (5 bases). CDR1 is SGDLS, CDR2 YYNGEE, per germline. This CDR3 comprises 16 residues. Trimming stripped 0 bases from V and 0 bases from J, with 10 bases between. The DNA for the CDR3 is TGTGCCAGCAGCGTAGGGGGGACTACTAGCAATCAGCCCCAGCATTTT. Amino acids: CASSVGGTTSNQPQHF.

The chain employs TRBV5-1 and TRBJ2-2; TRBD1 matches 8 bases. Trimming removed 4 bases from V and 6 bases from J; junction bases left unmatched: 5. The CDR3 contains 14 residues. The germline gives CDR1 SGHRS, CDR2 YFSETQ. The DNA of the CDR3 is TGCGCCAGCAGCCAGGGACAGGCTGCCGGGGAGCTGTTTTTT. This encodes CASSQGQAAGELFF.

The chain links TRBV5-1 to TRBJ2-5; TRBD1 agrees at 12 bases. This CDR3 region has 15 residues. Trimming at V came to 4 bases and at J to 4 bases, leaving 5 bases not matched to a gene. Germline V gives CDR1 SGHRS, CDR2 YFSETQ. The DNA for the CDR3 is TGCGCCAGCAGCCCCGGGACAGGGGGCGGAGAGACCCAGTACTTC. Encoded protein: CASSPGTGGGETQYF.

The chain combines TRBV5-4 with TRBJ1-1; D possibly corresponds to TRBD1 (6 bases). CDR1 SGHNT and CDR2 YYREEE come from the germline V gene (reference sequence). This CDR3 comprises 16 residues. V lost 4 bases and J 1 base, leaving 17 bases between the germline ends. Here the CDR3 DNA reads TGTGCCAGCAGCCCCCCACAGGGATGGACGAACACTGAAGCTTTCTTT. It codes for CASSPPQGWTNTEAFF. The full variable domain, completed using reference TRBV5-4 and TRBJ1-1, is ETGVTQSPTHLIKTRGQQVTLRCSSQSGHNTVSWYQQALGQGPQFIFQYYREEENGRGNFPPRFSGLQFPNYSSELNVNALELDDSALYLCASSPPQGWTNTEAFFGQGTRLTVV.

The chain's CDR3 is CASSPSVAFDNEQFF. CDR3 nucleotides: TGTGCCAGCAGCCCCAGTGTTGCTTTTGACAATGAGCAGTTCTTC. The V call is TRBV9, the J call TRBJ2-1; no clear D gene. This CDR3 has 15 amino acids. From germline, CDR1 is SGDLS and CDR2 YYNGEE. V gave up 4 bases and J gave up 5 bases, with 16 bases separating them.

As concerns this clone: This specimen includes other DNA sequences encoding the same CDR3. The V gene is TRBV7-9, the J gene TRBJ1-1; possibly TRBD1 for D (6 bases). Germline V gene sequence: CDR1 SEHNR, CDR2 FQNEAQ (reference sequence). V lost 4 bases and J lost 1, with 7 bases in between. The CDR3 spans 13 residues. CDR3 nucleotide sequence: TGTGCCAGCAGCTCACAGGGGAACACTGAAGCTTTCTTT. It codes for CASSSQGNTEAFF. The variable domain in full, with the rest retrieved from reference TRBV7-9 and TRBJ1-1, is DTGVSQNPRHKITKRGQNVTFRCDPISEHNRLYWYRQTLGQGPEFLTYFQNEAQLEKSRLLSDRFSAERPKGSFSTLEIQRTEQGDSAMYLCASSSQGNTEAFFGQGTRLTVV.

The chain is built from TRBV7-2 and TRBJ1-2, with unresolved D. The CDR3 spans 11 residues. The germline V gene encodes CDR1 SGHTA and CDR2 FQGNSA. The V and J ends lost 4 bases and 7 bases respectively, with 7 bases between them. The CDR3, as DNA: TGTGCCAGCAGCTCGGGCGTTGGCTACACCTTC. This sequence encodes CASSSGVGYTF.

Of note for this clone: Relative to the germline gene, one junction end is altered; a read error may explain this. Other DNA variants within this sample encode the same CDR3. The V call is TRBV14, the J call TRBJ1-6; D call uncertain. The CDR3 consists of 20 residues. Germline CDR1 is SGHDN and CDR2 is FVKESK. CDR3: CASSQVTGWDGDYINSPLHF. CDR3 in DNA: TGTGCCAGCAGCCAAGTTACCGGATGGGATGGAGATTACATAAATTCACCTCTCCACTTT.

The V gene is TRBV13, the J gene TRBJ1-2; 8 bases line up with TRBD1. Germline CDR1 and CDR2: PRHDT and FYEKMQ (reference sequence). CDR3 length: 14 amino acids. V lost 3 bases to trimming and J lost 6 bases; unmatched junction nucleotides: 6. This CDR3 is CASSLAAGGDGYTF. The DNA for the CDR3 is TGTGCCAGCAGCTTGGCGGCAGGGGGCGATGGCTACACCTTC.

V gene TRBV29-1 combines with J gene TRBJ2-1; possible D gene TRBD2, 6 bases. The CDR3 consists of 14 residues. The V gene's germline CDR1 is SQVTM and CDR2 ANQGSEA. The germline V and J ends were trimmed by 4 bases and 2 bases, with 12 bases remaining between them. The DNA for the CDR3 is TGCAGCGTTGCCCGGGAGTCGACCTACAATGAGCAGTTCTTC. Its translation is CSVARESTYNEQFF.

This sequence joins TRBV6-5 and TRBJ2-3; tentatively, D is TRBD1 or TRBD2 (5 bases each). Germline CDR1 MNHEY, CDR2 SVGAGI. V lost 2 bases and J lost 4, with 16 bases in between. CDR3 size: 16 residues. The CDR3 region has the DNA TGTGCCAGCAGTTACACGACAGCCGGGAACGCAGATACGCAGTATTTT. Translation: CASSYTTAGNADTQYF.

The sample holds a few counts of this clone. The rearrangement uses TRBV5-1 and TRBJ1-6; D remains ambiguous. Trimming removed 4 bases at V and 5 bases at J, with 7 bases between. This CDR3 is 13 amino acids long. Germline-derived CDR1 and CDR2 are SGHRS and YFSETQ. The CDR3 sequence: CASSPRDNSPLHF. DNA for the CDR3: TGCGCCAGCAGCCCACGTGATAATTCACCCCTCCACTTT.

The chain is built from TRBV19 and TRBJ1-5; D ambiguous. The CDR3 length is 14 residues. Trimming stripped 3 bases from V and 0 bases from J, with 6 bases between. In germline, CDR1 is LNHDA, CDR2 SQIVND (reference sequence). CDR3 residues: CASSIYRSNQPQHF. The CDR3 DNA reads TGTGCCAGTAGTATCTATCGTAGCAATCAGCCCCAGCATTTT.

CDR3 amino acids: CATSDFGQGTGEQYF. Written as DNA, the CDR3 is TGTGCCACCAGTGATTTCGGACAGGGGACGGGCGAGCAGTACTTC. The V call is TRBV24-1, the J call TRBJ2-7; TRBD1 matches at 9 bases. J gave up 6 bases and V 1 base, and 6 bases lay outside the gene matches. The CDR3 length is 15 residues. Germline assignment: CDR1 KGHDR and CDR2 SFDVKD.

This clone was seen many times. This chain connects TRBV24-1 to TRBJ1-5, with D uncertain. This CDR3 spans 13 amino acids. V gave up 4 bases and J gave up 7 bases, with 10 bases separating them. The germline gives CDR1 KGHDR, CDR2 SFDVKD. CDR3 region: CATSDSGEQPQHF. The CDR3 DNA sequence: TGTGCCACCAGTGACTCAGGAGAACAGCCCCAGCATTTT.

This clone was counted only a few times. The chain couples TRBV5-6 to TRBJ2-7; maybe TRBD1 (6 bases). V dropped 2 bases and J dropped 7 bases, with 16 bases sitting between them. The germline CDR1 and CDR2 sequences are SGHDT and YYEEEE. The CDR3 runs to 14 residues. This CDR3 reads CASSFLGAMGEQYF. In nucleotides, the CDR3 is TGTGCCAGCAGCTTCCTGGGGGCGATGGGGGAGCAGTACTTC.

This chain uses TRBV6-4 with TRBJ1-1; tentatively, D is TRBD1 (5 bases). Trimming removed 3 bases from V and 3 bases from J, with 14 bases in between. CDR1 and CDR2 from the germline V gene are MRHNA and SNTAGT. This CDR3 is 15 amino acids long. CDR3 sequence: CASSEDSMGDTEAFF. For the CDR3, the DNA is TGTGCCAGCAGTGAGGACTCTATGGGGGACACTGAAGCTTTCTTT.

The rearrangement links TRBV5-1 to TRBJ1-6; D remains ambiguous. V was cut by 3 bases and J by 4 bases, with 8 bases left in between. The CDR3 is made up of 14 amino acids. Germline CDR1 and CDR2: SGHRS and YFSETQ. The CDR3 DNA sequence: TGCGCCAGCAGCTCGACGGATTATAATTCACCCCTCCACTTT. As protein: CASSSTDYNSPLHF.

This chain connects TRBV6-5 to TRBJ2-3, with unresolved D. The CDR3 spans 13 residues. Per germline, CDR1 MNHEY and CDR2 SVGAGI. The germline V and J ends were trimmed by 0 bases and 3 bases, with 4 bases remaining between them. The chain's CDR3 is CASSYSGTDTQYF. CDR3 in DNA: TGTGCCAGCAGTTACTCGGGGACAGATACGCAGTATTTT.

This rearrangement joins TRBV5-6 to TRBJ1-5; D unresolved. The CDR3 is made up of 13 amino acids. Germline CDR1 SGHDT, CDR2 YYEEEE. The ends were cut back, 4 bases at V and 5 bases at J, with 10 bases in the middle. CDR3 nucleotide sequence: TGTGCCAGCAGCCCTGGAGCCGATCAGCCCCAGCATTTT. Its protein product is CASSPGADQPQHF. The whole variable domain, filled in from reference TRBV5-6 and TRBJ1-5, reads DAGVTQSPTHLIKTRGQQVTLRCSPKSGHDTVSWYQQALGQGPQFIFQYYEEEERQRGNFPDRFSGHQFPNYSSELNVNALLLGDSALYLCASSPGADQPQHFGDGTRLSIL.

CDR3 residues: CASSRTGARMAEAFF. The CDR3 DNA is TGTGCCAGCAGCCGGACAGGGGCACGCATGGCTGAAGCTTTCTTT. This chain connects TRBV11-2 to TRBJ1-1, with 9 bases aligning to TRBD1. This CDR3 is 15 amino acids long. Germline V gene lookup returns CDR1 SGHAT and CDR2 FQNNGV. V was pared by 5 bases and J by 6 bases, with 10 bases of the junction left unmatched.

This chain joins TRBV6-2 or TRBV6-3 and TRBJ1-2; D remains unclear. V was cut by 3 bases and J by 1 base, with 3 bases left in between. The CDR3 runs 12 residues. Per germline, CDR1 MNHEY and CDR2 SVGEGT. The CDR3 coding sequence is TGTGCCAGCAGTTATTATAACTATGGCTACACCTTC. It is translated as CASSYYNYGYTF.

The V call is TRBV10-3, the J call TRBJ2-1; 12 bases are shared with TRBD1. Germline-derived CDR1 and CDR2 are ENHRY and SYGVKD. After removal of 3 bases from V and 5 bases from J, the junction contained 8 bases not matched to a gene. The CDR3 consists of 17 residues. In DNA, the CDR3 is TGTGCCATCAGTGAACCCGGGACAGGGGGCAAGGACAATGAGCAGTTCTTC. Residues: CAISEPGTGGKDNEQFF.

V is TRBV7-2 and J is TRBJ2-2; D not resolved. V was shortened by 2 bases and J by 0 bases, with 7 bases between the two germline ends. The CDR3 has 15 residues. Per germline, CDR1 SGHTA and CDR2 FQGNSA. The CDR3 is CASSLRTTNTGELFF. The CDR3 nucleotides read TGTGCCAGCAGCTTAAGAACAACGAACACCGGGGAGCTGTTTTTT.

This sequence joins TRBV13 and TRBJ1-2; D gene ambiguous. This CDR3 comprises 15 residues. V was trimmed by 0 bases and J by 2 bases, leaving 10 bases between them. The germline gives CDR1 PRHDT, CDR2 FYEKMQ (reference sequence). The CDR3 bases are TGTGCCAGCAGCTTAGGCCTCCGGGAAAACTATGGCTACACCTTC. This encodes CASSLGLRENYGYTF.